This TCR beta chain was sequenced for a study of Graves' ophthalmopathy and Graves' hyperthyroidism. Amplifying from RNA transcripts, the study obtained TCR beta CDR3 regions. First-round RT-PCR used HTBI primers; second-round multiplex PCR followed. TCRdb reprocessed the multiplex PCR reads with MiXCR, giving one entry per CDR3 protein. The sample yields 200,000 to 300,000 distinct CDR3 sequences, around 50% seen once. V shed 1 base and J shed 2 bases, with 5 bases lying between them. The germline gives CDR1 SGHTA, CDR2 FQGTGA. The CDR3 runs 13 residues. The specimen sequenced was peripheral blood. This clonotype was sampled from an adult man with Graves' ophthalmopathy. This sequence joins TRBV7-3 and TRBJ1-1; D not resolved. The CDR3 DNA sequence: TGTGCCAGCAGCTTAATAGCTAACACTGAAGCTTTCTTT. This codes for CASSLIANTEAFF.